The rows below give T cell receptor beta chains drawn from one sample of a study of T cell repertoires in cytomegalovirus infection. TCRdb itself ran the reads through MiXCR, one entry per CDR3 protein. Here the sample spans 150,000 to 200,000 distinct CDR3 sequences, 13% to 15% being singletons. The specimen was PBMCs. The receptors originated from a human donor in good health (CMV status not recorded). Some clones in this sample may be carry-over from other donors' samples. Both conserved end residues are part of each CDR3. D genes are given only for firm matches. Clone size is given for some rows only: seen once, a few or many times, or a class if the clone is expanded.

TRBV7-3,TRBD1,15,TRBJ2-3,many,TGTGCCAGCAGCACGGGACAGGGTCGCACAGATACGCAGTATTTT,CASSTGQGRTDTQYF
TRBV7-6,.,15,TRBJ1-1,.,TGTGCCAGCAGCTTAGGCCAGCCCATGAACACTGAAGCTTTCTTT,CASSLGQPMNTEAFF
TRBV7-2,TRBD1,16,TRBJ1-2,many,TGTGCCAGCAGCTCCAGACAGGGGGGGGAGACGAGAGGCTACACCTTC,CASSSRQGGETRGYTF
TRBV23-1,TRBD1,16,TRBJ1-1,.,TGCGCCAGCAGTCATCGGACAGGGCCCCAGCCACCTGAAGCTTTCTTT,CASSHRTGPQPPEAFF
TRBV5-1,.,15,TRBJ1-1,.,TGCGCCAGCAGCCCGACAGATCCCATGAACACTGAAGCTTTCTTT,CASSPTDPMNTEAFF
TRBV7-2,TRBD1,15,TRBJ1-1,.,TGTGCCAGCAGCAAACAACAGGGGGCTTATACTGAAGCTTTCTTT,CASSKQQGAYTEAFF
TRBV6-6,.,11,TRBJ2-1,few,TGTGCCAGCAGCCAGGGGGGACTCGAGTTCTTC,CASSQGGLEFF
TRBV18,.,13,TRBJ2-4,.,TGTGCCAGCTCCCCCCAGGCCAAAAACATTCAGTACTTC,CASSPQAKNIQYF
TRBV29-1,.,11,TRBJ2-1,.,TGCAGCGTTGGAGGCGGGAATGAGCAGTTCTTC,CSVGGGNEQFF
TRBV7-3,TRBD2,16,TRBJ2-1,.,TGTGCCAGCAGCTTAGATGGGCTAGCGGGAGTAGAGGAGCAGTTCTTC,CASSLDGLAGVEEQFF
TRBV10-3,TRBD2,16,TRBJ2-2,many,TGTGCCATCAGTGAGCGGACTAGCGGGTACACCGGGGAGCTGTTTTTT,CAISERTSGYTGELFF
TRBV7-9,TRBD1,13,TRBJ1-2,many,TGTGCCAGCAGCTCACAGGGGAGAGGCGGCTACACCTTC,CASSSQGRGGYTF
TRBV5-1,.,14,TRBJ2-7,few,TGCGCCAGCAGCTTGGCCCTCGCGTCTCACGAGCAGTACTTC,CASSLALASHEQYF
TRBV20-1,.,13,TRBJ2-2,.,TGCGGTTGTACACCGTCGAACACCGGGGAGCTGTTTTTT,CGCTPSNTGELFF
TRBV2,TRBD1,13,TRBJ1-1,.,TGTGCCAGCAGTGAGACGAGGGGGCAGGAAGCTTGCTTT,CASSETRGQEACF
TRBV12-5,.,12,TRBJ1-1,many,TGTGCTAGTGCTCAGATGAACACTGAAGCTTTCTTT,CASAQMNTEAFF
TRBV7-3,.,13,TRBJ2-4,many,TGTGCCAGCAGCTTAACGACGGGGAGCATTCAGTACTTC,CASSLTTGSIQYF